This TCR beta chain was sequenced during a study of T cells after somatic rescue of genetic block. Profiling relied on immunoSEQ multiplex PCR, and the TCRdb table lists in-frame clones only, not all of them. The data show some 74,000 clones, with approximately 91% seen just once and around 2.8% held by the top ten. The source of this sequence is a man in his thirties or forties. Specimen: peripheral blood mononuclear cells (PBMCs).

The CDR3 loop is CASSLESDYTF. The CDR3 coding sequence is TGTGCCAGCAGCTTAGAAAGTGACTACACCTTC. This chain connects TRBV7-9 to TRBJ1-2; D gene ambiguous. Germline V gene data show CDR1 as SEHNR and CDR2 as FQNEAQ (reference sequence). The length of the CDR3 is 11 residues. V was shortened by 1 base and J by 10 bases, with 7 bases between the two germline ends.